These 32 T cell receptor beta chains share one sample of origin, sequenced in a study of T-cell reconstitution after alpha-beta-depleted transplantation in children. Using unique molecular identifiers, the investigators prepared the TCRbeta library. TCRdb re-called the PCR reads with MiXCR, one entry per CDR3 protein. This sample has fewer than 550,000 distinct CDR3 sequences, with 15% to 20% found just once. Specimen: PBMCs, mostly from graft donor cells, collected 360 days after TCRalphabeta/CD19-depleted stem cell transplant. The receptors come from a boy younger than two who had a stem cell transplant for Wiskott-Aldrich syndrome, so the T cells may come from the graft donor.

The V gene is TRBV5-1, the J gene TRBJ2-1, with D possibly being TRBD2 (5 bases). V was clipped by 5 bases and J by 9 bases, with 27 bases between them. CDR1 is SGHRS and CDR2 is YFSETQ in the germline V gene. The CDR3 loop spans 17 amino acids. CDR3 sequence: CASSSSQERKAYGEQFF. CDR3 in DNA: TGCGCCAGCAGTTCATCTCAAGAGCGGAAGGCCTACGGTGAGCAGTTCTTC.

The chain uses TRBV12-3 or TRBV12-4 and TRBJ2-1, with a tentative D call TRBD2 (6 bases). The CDR3 covers 13 residues. Trimming shortened V by 5 bases and J by 12 bases, and 17 bases separated the two germline ends. CDR3 DNA sequence: TGTGCCAGCAGTCGTCTACTAGCTGGGGGGCAGTTCTTC. This translates into CASSRLLAGGQFF.

This clonotype was counted between two and nine times. J is TRBJ2-7 and V is TRBV7-9; D possibly matches TRBD1 or TRBD2 (5 bases each). The germline V gene encodes CDR1 SEHNR and CDR2 FQNEAQ (reference sequence). V lost 5 bases to trimming and J lost 1 base, with 12 bases between them. The CDR3 runs to 14 residues. The CDR3 DNA sequence: TGTGCCAGCAGCGCGTGGGACCAGTCCTACGAGCAGTACTTC. Amino acids: CASSAWDQSYEQYF.

V is TRBV12-3 or TRBV12-4 and J is TRBJ2-7; D remains unclear. V gave up 1 base and J gave up 2 bases, with 12 bases separating them. The CDR3 length is 15 residues. CDR3 loop: CASSLGPGQAYEQYF. The CDR3 DNA is TGTGCCAGCAGTTTAGGGCCCGGCCAGGCCTACGAGCAGTACTTC.

This chain uses TRBV2 with TRBJ2-1; 10 bases agree with TRBD2. This CDR3 is 16 amino acids long. The V segment lost 0 bases and the J segment 7 bases; nucleotides outside the gene matches: 6. Germline values: CDR1 SNHLY, CDR2 FYNNEI. The CDR3 DNA is TGTGCCAGCAGTGAAGCGCAGAGCGGGGGGGGGAATGAGCAGTTCTTC. Its translation: CASSEAQSGGGNEQFF.

This clonotype occurred once. The J gene is TRBJ2-3, the V gene TRBV7-2; TRBD2 agrees at 8 bases. The CDR3 covers 14 residues. Unmatched junction bases numbered 6, after V lost 8 bases and J lost 2 bases. The germline CDR1 and CDR2 sequences are SGHTA and FQGNSA. The CDR3 sequence: CASGAGVTTDTQYF. CDR3 sequence (DNA): TGTGCCAGCGGAGCGGGAGTGACCACAGATACGCAGTATTTT.

A few counts support this clonotype. The V gene is TRBV10-3, the J gene TRBJ2-7; no definite D call. V lost 8 bases and J lost 1, with 6 bases in between. Per germline, CDR1 ENHRY and CDR2 SYGVKD. CDR3 length: 11 amino acids. The CDR3 nucleotides are TGTGCCATCGCGAATTCCTACGAGCAGTACTTC. Its protein is CAIANSYEQYF.

The table lists this clonotype with a few counts. The chain carries TRBV7-2 and TRBJ1-4; 7 nucleotides line up with TRBD1. The J segment lost 8 bases and the V segment lost 5 bases, leaving 11 bases of the junction unmatched. The germline V gene encodes CDR1 SGHTA and CDR2 FQGNSA. The CDR3 spans 15 residues. The DNA for the CDR3 is TGTGCCAGCAGCGCCCGGACAGGCCTGGGGGAAAAACTGTTTTTT. It yields the protein CASSARTGLGEKLFF. The full variable domain, rest sourced from reference TRBV7-2 and TRBJ1-4, is GAGVSQSPSNKVTEKGKDVELRCDPISGHTALYWYRQSLGQGLEFLIYFQGNSAPDKSGLPSDRFSAERTGGSVSTLTIQRTQQEDSAVYLCASSARTGLGEKLFFGSGTQLSVL.

The chain joins TRBV20-1 to TRBJ2-3; a weak D match, TRBD2 (5 bases). Germline lookup yields CDR1 DFQATT and CDR2 SNEGSKA (reference sequence). V was clipped by 7 bases and J by 6 bases, with 8 bases between them. The CDR3 has 10 residues. CDR3 coding DNA: TGCAGTGGGGAGTTGGATACGCAGTATTTT. This translates into CSGELDTQYF.

This clonotype was counted a few times. The gene calls are TRBV19 and TRBJ1-1; tentatively, D is TRBD1 (5 bases). The CDR3 extends over 17 amino acids. V lost 8 bases and J lost 1, with 23 bases in between. Germline CDR1 LNHDA, CDR2 SQIVND (reference sequence). CDR3 protein: CASQSRSLGVRNTEAFF. CDR3 nucleotide sequence: TGTGCCAGTCAAAGTCGTTCACTGGGGGTTCGGAACACTGAAGCTTTCTTT.

This clonotype was found a few times. A junction boundary mismatches the germline segment, possibly from a read error. The chain links TRBV7-6 to TRBJ2-1; D is ambiguous. CDR1 and CDR2 from the germline V gene are SGHVS and FNYEAQ. There are 12 residues in the CDR3. CDR3 bases: TGTGCCAGCAGCTTCTTGAAGGGTGAGAAGTTCTTC. It codes for CASSFLKGEKFF.

This clonotype was counted a few times. The rearrangement joins TRBV12-3 or TRBV12-4 to TRBJ2-5; 11 bases line up with TRBD1. V was clipped by 6 bases and J by 5 bases; unmatched bases: 8. The length of the CDR3 is 15 residues. The CDR3 is CASSPRGTGGETQYF. In nucleotides, the CDR3 is TGTGCCAGCAGCCCCAGGGGGACAGGGGGGGAGACCCAGTACTTC.

DNA for the CDR3: TGTGCCAGCAGTCAGCGACCGGGAGGACCCTACTACGAGCAGTACTTC. The encoded protein is CASSQRPGGPYYEQYF. The gene calls are TRBV6-2 or TRBV6-3 and TRBJ2-7; 7 bases match TRBD2. The junction had 13 bases not matched to a gene; V was cut back by 5 bases and J by 3 bases. CDR3 size: 16 residues. From germline, CDR1 is MNHEY and CDR2 SVGEGT.

The chain couples TRBV5-1 to TRBJ2-1; 11 positions match TRBD2. V lost 4 bases and J lost 6; bases outside the gene matches: 6. This CDR3 has 15 amino acids. Germline lookup yields CDR1 SGHRS and CDR2 YFSETQ. The CDR3 spells CASSHLAGGPNEQFF. CDR3 nucleotides: TGCGCCAGCAGCCACCTAGCGGGGGGACCCAATGAGCAGTTCTTC.

This clonotype was seen only once. The chain links TRBV29-1 to TRBJ2-5; TRBD1 aligns across 7 bases. Trimming cost V 5 bases and J 7 bases; bases outside gene matches: 4. The V gene's germline CDR1 is SQVTM and CDR2 ANQGSEA. The CDR3 loop spans 11 amino acids. CDR3 in amino acids: CSVTGAVTQYF. CDR3 DNA: TGCAGCGTTACAGGGGCGGTGACCCAGTACTTC.

This clonotype was found many times. The chain recombines TRBV11-3 with TRBJ2-1, with TRBD2 matching 12 bases. Trimming at V came to 0 bases and at J to 9 bases, leaving 6 bases not matched to a gene. CDR1 is SGHNT, CDR2 YENEEA, per germline. The CDR3 consists of 16 residues. CDR3 sequence: CASSLELAGGRGEQFF. DNA for the CDR3: TGTGCCAGCAGCTTAGAACTAGCGGGGGGACGGGGTGAGCAGTTCTTC.

This chain links TRBV4-3 with TRBJ2-5; D uncertain. The length of the CDR3 is 15 residues. V lost 0 bases and J lost 7, with 15 bases in between. Germline CDR1 is LGHNA and CDR2 is YSLEER. CDR3 amino acids: CASSQDSTVGWTQYF. The CDR3 nucleotides are TGCGCCAGCAGCCAAGACTCCACGGTGGGGTGGACCCAGTACTTC.

The chain's CDR3 is CASSPHLDLSYNEQFF. In DNA form, the CDR3 reads TGTGCCAGCTCACCACATCTGGACCTCTCCTACAATGAGCAGTTCTTC. This rearrangement joins TRBV18 to TRBJ2-1; D gene ambiguous. Trimming took off 1 base at V and 0 bases at J, with 10 bases between the two ends. This CDR3 has 16 residues. CDR1 KGHSH and CDR2 LQKENI come from the germline V gene.

The chain uses TRBV5-1 and TRBJ2-5; 11 bases map to TRBD2. The ends lost 2 bases at V and 0 bases at J; junction bases unmatched: 9. The CDR3 is 18 amino acids. Germline CDR1 and CDR2: SGHRS and YFSETQ. CDR3: CASSLILAGALYQETQYF. Here the CDR3 DNA reads TGCGCCAGCAGCTTAATACTAGCGGGGGCCTTGTACCAAGAGACCCAGTACTTC.

V is TRBV4-1 and J is TRBJ2-5; D possibly uses TRBD1 or TRBD2 (6 bases each). The V gene's germline CDR1 is MGHRA and CDR2 YSYEKL. This CDR3 has 17 amino acids. Trimming took off 4 bases at V and 2 bases at J, with 20 bases between the two ends. Written as DNA, the CDR3 is TGCGCCAGCAGCCCCAAGGAAGACACAGGGAGGCAAGAGACCCAGTACTTC. It codes for CASSPKEDTGRQETQYF.

The chain joins TRBV20-1 to TRBJ2-7, with 10 bases fitting TRBD1. Germline values: CDR1 DFQATT, CDR2 SNEGSKA (reference sequence). The junction had 8 bases not matched to a gene; V was cut back by 6 bases and J by 3 bases. This CDR3 has 14 residues. The CDR3 DNA sequence: TGCAGTGCCAAGACAGGGGGCACTGGCTACGAGCAGTACTTC. Translated, it gives CSAKTGGTGYEQYF.

The chain recombines TRBV6-1 with TRBJ1-2; D unresolved. CDR3 length: 17 residues. Germline V lookup: CDR1 MNHNS, CDR2 SASEGT. Trimming pared 0 bases from V and 2 bases from J, leaving 16 bases between. The CDR3 DNA sequence: TGTGCCAGCAGTGAAGCCGTTGGTGGACTGAAGAACTATGGCTACACCTTC. Protein product: CASSEAVGGLKNYGYTF.

This clonotype was detected only a few times. This CDR3 is CAISGTSGRASSYEQYF. The CDR3 region has the DNA TGTGCCATCAGTGGGACTAGCGGGAGGGCCAGCTCCTACGAGCAGTACTTC. The chain is built from TRBV10-3 and TRBJ2-7, with 15 bases that match TRBD2. The CDR3 is 17 amino acids. Germline trimming cut 4 bases from V and 0 bases from J; bases unmatched to any gene: 4. Germline V gene lookup returns CDR1 ENHRY and CDR2 SYGVKD.

This clonotype was detected a few times. The J gene is TRBJ2-5, the V gene TRBV5-1; 7 positions match TRBD2. CDR1 and CDR2 from the germline V gene are SGHRS and YFSETQ. The V segment lost 5 bases and the J segment 3 bases; nucleotides outside the gene matches: 10. CDR3 length equals 15 residues. CDR3 DNA sequence: TGCGCCAGCAGTTTCCTCAAGCGGGGAGAAGAGACCCAGTACTTC. It is translated as CASSFLKRGEETQYF.

The table lists this clonotype with many counts. The J gene is TRBJ2-1, the V gene TRBV24-1; D is perhaps TRBD1 (5 bases). The CDR3 has 17 residues. The germline V gene has CDR1 KGHDR and CDR2 SFDVKD. V was pared by 1 base and J by 4 bases, with 16 bases between. The CDR3 DNA follows: TGTGCCACCAGTGATTTCGACAGCGATGTGGGGTACAATGAGCAGTTCTTC. Translating it yields CATSDFDSDVGYNEQFF.

This clonotype was observed a handful of times. The J gene is TRBJ2-1, the V gene TRBV5-1; D unclear. With 0 bases removed from V and 5 bases from J, the gap between germline ends came to 18 bases. Germline loops: CDR1 SGHRS, CDR2 YFSETQ. The CDR3 sequence is 17 residues long. CDR3 protein: CASSLGRPLRLNNEQFF. CDR3 nucleotide sequence: TGCGCCAGCAGCTTGGGACGACCTTTGCGGCTGAACAATGAGCAGTTCTTC.

A few counts support this clonotype. This sequence joins TRBV6-2 or TRBV6-3 and TRBJ2-1; perhaps TRBD2 as D (6 bases). V shed 0 bases and J shed 4 bases, with 28 bases lying between them. Germline CDR1 is MNHEY and CDR2 is SVGEGT. CDR3 size: 21 residues. The CDR3, as DNA: TGTGCCAGCAGTTACTCGAGTTGGGGGGAGCGGCTCCTCTCGGGTTACAATGAGCAGTTCTTC. Amino acid sequence: CASSYSSWGERLLSGYNEQFF.

The V gene is TRBV7-9, the J gene TRBJ2-3; D may be TRBD1 or TRBD2 (5 bases each). The germline V and J ends were trimmed by 3 bases and 4 bases, with 14 bases remaining between them. Germline values: CDR1 SEHNR, CDR2 FQNEAQ (reference sequence). There are 15 residues in the CDR3. In nucleotides, the CDR3 is TGTGCCAGCAGCTTTTCCGCCAGAGGGGCAGATACGCAGTATTTT. It is translated as CASSFSARGADTQYF.

This clonotype was picked up a small number of times. This rearrangement joins TRBV20-1 to TRBJ2-7, with 12 bases lining up with TRBD1. V lost 3 bases and J lost 4; bases outside the gene matches: 10. The CDR3 consists of 16 residues. Germline CDR1 reads DFQATT; CDR2 reads SNEGSKA (reference sequence). The CDR3 loop reads CSARGQGAAWSYEQYF. The CDR3, as DNA: TGCAGTGCTAGGGGACAGGGGGCGGCGTGGTCTTACGAGCAGTACTTC.

CDR3 amino acids: CASSFGQGGAGANVLTF. Here the CDR3 DNA reads TGTGCCAGCAGTTTTGGACAGGGCGGAGCTGGGGCCAACGTCCTGACTTTC. J is TRBJ2-6 and V is TRBV12-3 or TRBV12-4; 8 bases fit TRBD1. This CDR3 has 17 residues. Trimming took 3 bases from V and 2 from J; bases not matched to a gene: 6.

The V call is TRBV18, the J call TRBJ2-7; 8 bases fit TRBD2. The CDR3 totals 15 residues. CDR1 KGHSH and CDR2 LQKENI come from the germline V gene. Trimming cost V 1 base and J 6 bases; bases outside gene matches: 8. The CDR3 nucleotides are TGTGCCAGCTCACCACATGTGGTAGCGGGAACCGAGCAGTACTTC. This codes for CASSPHVVAGTEQYF. Based on the CDR3 plus reference TRBV18 and TRBJ2-7, the full variable domain is NAGVMQNPRHLVRRRGQEARLRCSPMKGHSHVYWYRQLPEEGLKFMVYLQKENIIDESGMPKERFSAEFPKEGPSILRIQQVVRGDSAAYFCASSPHVVAGTEQYFGPGTRLTVT.

V and J are TRBV7-9 and TRBJ2-4; tentatively, D is TRBD1 (6 bases). Trimming took 5 bases from V and 0 from J, leaving 14 bases between them. The CDR3 covers 16 residues. Germline assignment: CDR1 SEHNR and CDR2 FQNEAQ (reference sequence). In nucleotides, the CDR3 is TGTGCCAGCAGCGAACAGGGTCGAGTAGCCAAAAACATTCAGTACTTC. Translating gives CASSEQGRVAKNIQYF.